The 3 T cell receptor beta chains below all came from one sample that was sequenced in a study of beta chain features in type 1 diabetes. cDNA synthesis used the whole RNA isolate, giving expressed TCRB sequences. Generated by immunoSEQ multiplex PCR, the TCRdb table keeps only in-frame clones and is missing some. The sample contains 600,000 to 650,000 clones, less than 20% of which appear only once. Sequenced sample: naive CD4+ T cells from blood. The receptor source for this set is a man between 18 and 29 years old in good health.

The V and J genes are TRBV2 and TRBJ1-2; the D gene is possibly TRBD1 (5 bases). V lost 6 bases, J lost 5 bases, and 13 bases lay in between. The length of the CDR3 is 13 residues. Looked up from germline, CDR1 is SNHLY and CDR2 is FYNNEI. CDR3 in amino acids: CASRGPGPYGYTF. The CDR3 DNA is TGTGCCAGCAGAGGGCCGGGACCATATGGCTACACCTTC.

This clone showed up just a few times. The chain uses TRBV7-3 and TRBJ1-2, with TRBD1 matching 8 bases. V lost 5 bases, J lost 5 bases, and 10 bases stayed unmatched. There are 15 residues in the CDR3. Germline assignment: CDR1 SGHTA and CDR2 FQGTGA. The CDR3 sequence is CASSPRTGGAYGYTF. CDR3 nucleotides: TGTGCCAGCAGCCCACGTACAGGGGGAGCATATGGCTACACCTTC.

The chain has TRBV7-2 and TRBJ1-2; D is unclear. Germline CDR1 reads SGHTA; CDR2 reads FQGNSA. The V end was cut by 1 base, the J end by 4 bases, with 10 bases between. There are 14 residues in the CDR3. CDR3 nucleotide sequence: TGTGCCAGCAGCTTAGAAGAAGCTGCCTATGGCTACACCTTC. It codes for CASSLEEAAYGYTF.